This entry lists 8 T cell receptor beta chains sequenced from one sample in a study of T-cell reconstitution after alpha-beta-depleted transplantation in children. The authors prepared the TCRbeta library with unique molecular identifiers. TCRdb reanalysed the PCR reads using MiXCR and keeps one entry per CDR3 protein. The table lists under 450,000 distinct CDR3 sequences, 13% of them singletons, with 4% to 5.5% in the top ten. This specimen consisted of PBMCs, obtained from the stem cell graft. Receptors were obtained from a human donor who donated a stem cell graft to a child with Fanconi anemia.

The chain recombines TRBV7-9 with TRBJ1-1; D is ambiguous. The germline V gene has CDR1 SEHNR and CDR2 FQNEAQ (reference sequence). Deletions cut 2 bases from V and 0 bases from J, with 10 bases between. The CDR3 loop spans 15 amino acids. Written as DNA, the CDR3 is TGTGCCAGCAGCTTATTAGGGTTGGTGAACACTGAAGCTTTCTTT. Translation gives CASSLLGLVNTEAFF. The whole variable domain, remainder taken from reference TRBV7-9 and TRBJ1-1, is DTGVSQNPRHKITKRGQNVTFRCDPISEHNRLYWYRQTLGQGPEFLTYFQNEAQLEKSRLLSDRFSAERPKGSFSTLEIQRTEQGDSAMYLCASSLLGLVNTEAFFGQGTRLTVV.

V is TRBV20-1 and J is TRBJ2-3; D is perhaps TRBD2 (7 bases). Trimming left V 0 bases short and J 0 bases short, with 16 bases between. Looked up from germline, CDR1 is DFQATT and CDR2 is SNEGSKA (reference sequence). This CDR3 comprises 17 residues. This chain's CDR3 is CSARDMGGGRSTDTQYF. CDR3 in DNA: TGCAGTGCTAGAGATATGGGCGGGGGCCGGAGCACAGATACGCAGTATTTT.

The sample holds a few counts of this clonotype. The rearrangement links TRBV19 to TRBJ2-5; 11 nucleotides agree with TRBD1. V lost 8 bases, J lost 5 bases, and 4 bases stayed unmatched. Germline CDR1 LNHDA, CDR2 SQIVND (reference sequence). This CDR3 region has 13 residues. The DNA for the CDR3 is TGTGCCAGTCGGACAGGGGGCGGGGAGACCCAGTACTTC. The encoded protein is CASRTGGGETQYF.

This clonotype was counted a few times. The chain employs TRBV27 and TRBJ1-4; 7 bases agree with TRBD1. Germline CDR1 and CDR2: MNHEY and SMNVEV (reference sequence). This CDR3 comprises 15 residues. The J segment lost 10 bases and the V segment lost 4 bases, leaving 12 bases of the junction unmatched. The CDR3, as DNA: TGTGCCAGCAGTTGGAGAGGACAGGAGGGGGGAAAACTGTTTTTT. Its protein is CASSWRGQEGGKLFF.

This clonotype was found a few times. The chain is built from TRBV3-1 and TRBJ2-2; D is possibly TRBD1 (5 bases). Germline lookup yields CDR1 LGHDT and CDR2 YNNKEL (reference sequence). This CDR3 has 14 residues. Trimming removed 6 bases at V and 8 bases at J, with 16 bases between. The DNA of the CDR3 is TGTGCCAGCAGTTCAGACAGAACGGCGGGGGAGCTGTTTTTT. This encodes CASSSDRTAGELFF.

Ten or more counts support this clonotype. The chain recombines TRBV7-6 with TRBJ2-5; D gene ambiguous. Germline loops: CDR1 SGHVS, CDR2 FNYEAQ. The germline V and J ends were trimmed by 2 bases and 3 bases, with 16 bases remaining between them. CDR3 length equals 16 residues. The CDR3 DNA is TGTGCCAGCAGCTTACCAGTGATCGGAGACAAAGAGACCCAGTACTTC. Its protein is CASSLPVIGDKETQYF.

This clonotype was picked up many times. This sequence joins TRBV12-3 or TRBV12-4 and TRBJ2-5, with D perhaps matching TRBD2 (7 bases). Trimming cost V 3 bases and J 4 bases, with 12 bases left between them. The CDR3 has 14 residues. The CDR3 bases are TGTGCCAGCAGTTTCGGGGGGCCCGGAGAGACCCAGTACTTC. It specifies CASSFGGPGETQYF.

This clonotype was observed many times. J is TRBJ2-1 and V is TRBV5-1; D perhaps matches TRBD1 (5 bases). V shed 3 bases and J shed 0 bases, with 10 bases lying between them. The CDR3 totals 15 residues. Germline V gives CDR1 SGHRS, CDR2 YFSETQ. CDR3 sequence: CASSSTAISYNEQFF. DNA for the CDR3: TGCGCCAGCAGCTCGACAGCGATCTCCTACAATGAGCAGTTCTTC.